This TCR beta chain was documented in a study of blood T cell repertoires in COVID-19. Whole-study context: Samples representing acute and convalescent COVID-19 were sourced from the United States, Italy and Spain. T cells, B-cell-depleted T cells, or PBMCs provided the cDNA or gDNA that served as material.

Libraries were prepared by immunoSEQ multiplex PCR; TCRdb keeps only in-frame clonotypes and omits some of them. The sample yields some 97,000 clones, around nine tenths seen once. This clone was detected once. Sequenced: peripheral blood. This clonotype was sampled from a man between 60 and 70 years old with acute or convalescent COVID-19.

In DNA, the CDR3 is TGTGCCTGGAGCGCCACAGGGAATCAGCCCCAGCATTTT. It specifies CAWSATGNQPQHF. The rearrangement uses TRBV30 and TRBJ1-5; D is perhaps TRBD1 (6 bases). The CDR3 is made up of 13 amino acids. Deletions cut 3 bases from V and 4 bases from J, with 10 bases between. Germline V gene sequence: CDR1 GTSNPN, CDR2 SVGIG (reference sequence).